A selection of T cell receptor beta chains follows, all from one sample in a study of glioma-infiltrating T cells. TCRdb reprocessed the multiplex PCR reads with MiXCR, giving one entry per CDR3 protein. The sample lists about 89,000 distinct CDR3 sequences; about 25% were seen once. What was sequenced was glioma tissue, nonneoplastic brain tissue, or PBMCs (not recorded which). Receptors were obtained from a human donor with low-grade glioma or glioblastoma, undergoing nonglioma brain surgery, or in good health (not recorded which). CDR3s include the opening cysteine and the closing phenylalanine or tryptophan. A D gene is named only where the DNA matches it firmly. Some rows have no size entry. The others give once, few or many, or a class for an expanded clone.

clone size	D gene	V gene	J gene	CDR3 DNA	CDR3 protein
NA	TRBD1	TRBV7-9	TRBJ2-3	TGTGCCAGCAGCTTAAGGTCGACAGGGTATGGGTATACTAGCACAGATACGCAGTATTTT	CASSLRSTGYGYTSTDTQYF
many	NA	TRBV27	TRBJ2-3	TGTGCCAGCAAGGACCCCGGGGTGCCAGATACGCAGTATTTT	CASKDPGVPDTQYF
many	NA	TRBV27	TRBJ2-7	TGTGCCAGCAGTTTACCCGGATCCTACGAGCAGTACTTC	CASSLPGSYEQYF
many	TRBD1	TRBV14	TRBJ1-1	TGTGCCAGCGGAAGACAGGGGTACACTGAAGCTTTCTTT	CASGRQGYTEAFF
many	NA	TRBV2	TRBJ1-4	TGTGCCAGCAATGATCGACAGTCCAATGAAAAACTGTTTTTT	CASNDRQSNEKLFF
many	NA	TRBV5-1	TRBJ1-1	TGCGCCAGCAGCTTGGGGACCACAAGGCCGAACACTGAAGCTTTCTTT	CASSLGTTRPNTEAFF
many	TRBD1	TRBV4-1	TRBJ2-7	TGCGCCAGCAGCCAAGATCAAAGACAGGGGACCTACGAGCAGTACTTC	CASSQDQRQGTYEQYF
many	NA	TRBV7-2	TRBJ2-2	TGTGCCAGCAGCTTTACGAACACCGGGGAGCTGTTTTTT	CASSFTNTGELFF
NA	NA	TRBV7-2	TRBJ1-5	TGTGCCAGCAGCCTTCGAGGATCCACAGGCCTATGGCCCCAGCATTTT	CASSLRGSTGLWPQHF
NA	TRBD1	TRBV13	TRBJ2-7	TGTGCCAGCAGCTCCGGGACAGGGGTACGCGGGTACGAGCAGTACTTC	CASSSGTGVRGYEQYF
NA	NA	TRBV7-9	TRBJ1-3	TGTGCCAGCAGCTTAGCGGGGCCCATCTCTGGAAACACCATATATTTT	CASSLAGPISGNTIYF
once	TRBD1	TRBV20-1	TRBJ2-3	TGCAGTGCTAACCGCAGGGGGACAAGCACAGATACGCAGTATTTT	CSANRRGTSTDTQYF
many	NA	TRBV7-2	TRBJ1-2	TGTGCCAGCAGCTTAGATCTGTTCCTGGGGGGCTACACCTTC	CASSLDLFLGGYTF
many	NA	TRBV6-1	TRBJ1-1	TGTGCCACCGAACCGGGAGCAGGGACCCGAAAGGGCACTGAAGCTTTCTTT	CATEPGAGTRKGTEAFF
many	NA	TRBV20-1	TRBJ2-1	TGCAGTGCTAGGCGGGATTCGCTAAACAATGAGCAGTTCTTC	CSARRDSLNNEQFF
NA	TRBD2	TRBV19	TRBJ2-3	TGTGCCAGTTCTAAAGGGGAGACTAGCGGGGGAATCACAGATACGCAGTATTTT	CASSKGETSGGITDTQYF
many	TRBD2	TRBV12-3/TRBV12-4	TRBJ2-7	TGTGCCAGCAGTACTTTACGAGCGGGGGGCTCCTACGAGCAGTACTTC	CASSTLRAGGSYEQYF
many	TRBD2	TRBV7-2	TRBJ2-3	TGTGCCAGCAGCTCTAGCGGGCCCACAGATACGCAGTATTTT	CASSSSGPTDTQYF
few	TRBD2	TRBV7-6	TRBJ2-5	TGTGCCAGCAGCTCATTCCAGAGGGGAGGGTACCAAGAGACCCAGTACTTC	CASSSFQRGGYQETQYF
many	NA	TRBV20-1	TRBJ1-5	TGCAGTGCTAGACGGGGTTTGGGCAATCAGCCCCAGCATTTT	CSARRGLGNQPQHF
NA	TRBD1	TRBV30	TRBJ1-4	TGTGCCTGGAGCCTAGGGACAGTCGGTGAAAAACTGTTTTTT	CAWSLGTVGEKLFF
many	TRBD1	TRBV6-2/TRBV6-3	TRBJ2-7	TGTGCCAGCACTCGAACGGACAGGGATCCATACGAGCAGTACTTC	CASTRTDRDPYEQYF
few	NA	TRBV11-3	TRBJ2-2	TGTGCCAGCGGGGGAGGCCCCAACACCGGGGAGCTGTTTTTT	CASGGGPNTGELFF
many	NA	TRBV19	TRBJ1-5	TGTGCCAGCCGCCGGACAGTCAATCAGCCCCAGCATTTT	CASRRTVNQPQHF
few	NA	TRBV5-1	TRBJ2-7	TGCGCCAGCAGCTTGGCCGAGGGCAGCGGATACGAGCAGTACTTC	CASSLAEGSGYEQYF
NA	NA	TRBV7-9	TRBJ2-5	TGTGCTAGCAGCTTAGTTCCTAGAGAGACCCAGTACTTC	CASSLVPRETQYF
NA	NA	TRBV4-2	TRBJ2-7	TGTGCCAGCAGCCAAGCCAGGGTACTCACCTACGAGCAGTACTTC	CASSQARVLTYEQYF
NA	TRBD1	TRBV12-3/TRBV12-4	TRBJ2-3	TGTGCCAGCAGTCCCGGGACAGTGATCTTCCAGCCTCACACAGATACGCAGTATTTT	CASSPGTVIFQPHTDTQYF
many	NA	TRBV29-1	TRBJ1-1	TGCAGCGTTGAAGGGGGAGTGGGCTTGAACACTGAAGCTTTCTTT	CSVEGGVGLNTEAFF
many	TRBD2	TRBV20-1	TRBJ2-7	TGCAGTGCTAGAGATAGCGGCGGGAGTCGATACGAGCAGTACTTC	CSARDSGGSRYEQYF
few	TRBD1	TRBV11-2	TRBJ1-6	TGTGCCAGCAGAATAGACAGGGGATCTTTGTCACCCCTCCACTTT	CASRIDRGSLSPLHF
few	NA	TRBV7-9	TRBJ1-4	TGTGCCAGCAGCTACGGACTTAAGGAAAAACTGTTTTTT	CASSYGLKEKLFF
NA	NA	TRBV3-1	TRBJ2-1	TGTGCCAGCAGCCATTCTTTTAATGAGCAGTTCTTC	CASSHSFNEQFF
many	TRBD1	TRBV7-8	TRBJ2-7	TGTGCCAGCAGCTTAGCCTACACAGGGGGCTACGAGCAGTACTTC	CASSLAYTGGYEQYF
NA	NA	TRBV19	TRBJ2-7	TGTGCCAGTAGTATTGGGGGTACCTACGAGCAGTACTTC	CASSIGGTYEQYF
few	TRBD1	TRBV3-1	TRBJ2-2	TGTGCCACCGAGGACAGGGGGGACACCGGGGAGCTGTTTTTT	CATEDRGDTGELFF